A selection of T cell receptor beta chains follows, all from one sample in a study of beta chain features in type 1 diabetes. Some clones are missing from TCRdb's copy, which holds only in-frame ones; the method was immunoSEQ multiplex PCR. The data contain about 650,000 clones, about an eighth of them seen just once; the ten biggest clones take up more than 0.1%. Specimen: naive CD4+ T cells from blood. The receptors were sampled from a man aged 25-40 years with type 1 diabetes. The CDR3 runs from the conserved cysteine through the conserved F or W. Each record gives: CDR3 protein, CDR3 DNA, clone size, J gene, V gene, D gene. A D gene is named only where the DNA matches it firmly. Size is omitted from some rows. Given values are once, few, many or a class for expanded clones.

CDR3: CASSDTGGYTF; DNA: TGTGCCAGCAGTGACACGGGTGGCTACACCTTC; size: -; J: TRBJ1-2; V: TRBV6-1; D: -
CDR3: CASSEFAEAFF; DNA: TGTGCCAGCAGTGAATTTGCTGAAGCTTTCTTT; size: -; J: TRBJ1-1; V: TRBV2; D: -
CDR3: CASNRGQWDTEAFF; DNA: TGTGCCAGCAACCGGGGACAGTGGGACACTGAAGCTTTCTTT; size: -; J: TRBJ1-1; V: TRBV6-1; D: TRBD1
CDR3: CASSWGQSTYEQYF; DNA: TGCGCCAGCAGCTGGGGACAGTCTACCTACGAGCAGTACTTC; size: -; J: TRBJ2-7; V: TRBV5-1; D: TRBD1
CDR3: CASSLHGEEAQYF; DNA: TGTGCCAGCAGCTTACACGGGGAGGAGGCCCAGTACTTC; size: -; J: TRBJ2-5; V: TRBV7-9; D: -
CDR3: CASSESLSNQPQHF; DNA: TGTGCCAGCAGCGAGTCGCTTAGCAATCAGCCCCAGCATTTT; size: few; J: TRBJ1-5; V: TRBV7-2; D: -
CDR3: CASSSKETQYF; DNA: TGTGCCAGCTCATCTAAGGAGACCCAGTACTTC; size: -; J: TRBJ2-5; V: TRBV18; D: -
CDR3: CASSLAAGPENYGYTF; DNA: TGTGCCAGCAGCTTGGCCGCCGGACCCGAAAACTATGGCTACACCTTC; size: -; J: TRBJ1-2; V: TRBV5-6; D: -
CDR3: CAILQVGQGLPYGYTF; DNA: TGTGCCATCCTCCAAGTAGGACAGGGGCTTCCCTATGGCTACACCTTC; size: -; J: TRBJ1-2; V: TRBV10-3; D: TRBD1
CDR3: CASSPQKEIIGELFF; DNA: TGCGCCAGCAGTCCCCAGAAGGAAATCATCGGGGAGCTGTTTTTT; size: -; J: TRBJ2-2; V: TRBV4-3; D: -
CDR3: CASSSGTGGTDTQYF; DNA: TGTGCCAGCAGCTCAGGGACAGGGGGAACAGATACGCAGTATTTT; size: -; J: TRBJ2-3; V: TRBV5-5; D: TRBD1
CDR3: CASSPRTSGGTDTQYF; DNA: TGTGCCAGCAGCCCCCGGACTAGCGGGGGCACAGATACGCAGTATTTT; size: -; J: TRBJ2-3; V: TRBV7-9; D: TRBD2
CDR3: CASSILPDTYGYTF; DNA: TGTGCCAGTAGTATCCTCCCAGACACCTATGGCTACACCTTC; size: few; J: TRBJ1-2; V: TRBV19; D: -